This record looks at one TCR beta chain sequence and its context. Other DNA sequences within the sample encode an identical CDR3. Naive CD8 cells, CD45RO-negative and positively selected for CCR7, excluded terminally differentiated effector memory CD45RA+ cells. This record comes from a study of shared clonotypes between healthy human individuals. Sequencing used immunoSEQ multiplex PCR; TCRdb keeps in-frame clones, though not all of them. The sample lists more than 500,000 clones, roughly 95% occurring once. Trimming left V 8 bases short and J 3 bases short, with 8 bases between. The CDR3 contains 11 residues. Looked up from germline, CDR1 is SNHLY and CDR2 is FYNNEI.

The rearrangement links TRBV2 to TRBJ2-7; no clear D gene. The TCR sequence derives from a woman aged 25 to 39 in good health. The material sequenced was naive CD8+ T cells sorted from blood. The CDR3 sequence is CASSSSYEQYF. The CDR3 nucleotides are TGTGCCAGCTCCAGTAGCTACGAGCAGTACTTC.